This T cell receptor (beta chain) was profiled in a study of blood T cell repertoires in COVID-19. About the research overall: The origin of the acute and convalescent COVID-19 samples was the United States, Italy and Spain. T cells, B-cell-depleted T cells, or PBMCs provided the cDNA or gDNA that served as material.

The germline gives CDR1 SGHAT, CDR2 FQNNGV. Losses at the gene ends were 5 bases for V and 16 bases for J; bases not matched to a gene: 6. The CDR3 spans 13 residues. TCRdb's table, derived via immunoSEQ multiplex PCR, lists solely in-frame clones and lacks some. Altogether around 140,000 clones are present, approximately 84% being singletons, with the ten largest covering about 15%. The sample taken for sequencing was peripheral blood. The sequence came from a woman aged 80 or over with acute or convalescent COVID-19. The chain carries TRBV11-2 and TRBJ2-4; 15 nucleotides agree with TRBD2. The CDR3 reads CASSPWTSGGGYF. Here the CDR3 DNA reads TGTGCCAGCAGCCCGTGGACTAGCGGGGGGGGATACTTC.